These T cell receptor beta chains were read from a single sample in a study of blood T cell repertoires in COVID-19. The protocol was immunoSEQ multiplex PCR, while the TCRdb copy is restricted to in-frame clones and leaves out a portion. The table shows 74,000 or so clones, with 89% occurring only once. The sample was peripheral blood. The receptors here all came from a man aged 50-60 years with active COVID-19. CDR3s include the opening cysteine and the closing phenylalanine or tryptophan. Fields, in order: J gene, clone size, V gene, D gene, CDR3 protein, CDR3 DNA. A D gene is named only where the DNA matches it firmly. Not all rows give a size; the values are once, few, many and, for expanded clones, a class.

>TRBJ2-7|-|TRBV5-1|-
CASGRGDTYEQYF
TGCGCCAGCGGGCGCGGGGATACCTACGAGCAGTACTTC
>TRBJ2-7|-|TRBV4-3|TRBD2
CASSQGTSGGFYEQYF
TGCGCCAGCAGCCAGGGGACTAGCGGGGGGTTTTACGAGCAGTACTTC
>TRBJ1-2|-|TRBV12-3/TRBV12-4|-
CASSTGGHYGYTF
TGTGCCAGCAGTACCGGTGGGCACTATGGCTACACCTTC
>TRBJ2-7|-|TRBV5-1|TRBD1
CASSLWTGTYEQYF
TGCGCCAGCAGCTTATGGACAGGTACCTACGAGCAGTACTTC
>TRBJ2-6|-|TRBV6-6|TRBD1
CASRDRTGTGANVLTF
TGTGCCAGCAGGGACCGGACAGGGACCGGGGCCAACGTCCTGACTTTC
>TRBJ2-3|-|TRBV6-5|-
CASIWGGAADTQYF
TGTGCCAGCATTTGGGGGGGGGCCGCAGATACGCAGTATTTT
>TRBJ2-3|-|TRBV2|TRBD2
CASSEARRGDLTDTQYF
TGTGCCAGCAGTGAAGCGCGGCGGGGGGACCTCACAGATACGCAGTATTTT
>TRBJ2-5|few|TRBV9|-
CASSANWGGHETQYF
TGTGCCAGCAGCGCGAACTGGGGGGGCCATGAGACCCAGTACTTC
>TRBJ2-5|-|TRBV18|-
CASSPFSGQETQYF
TGTGCCAGCTCACCATTTAGCGGCCAAGAGACCCAGTACTTC
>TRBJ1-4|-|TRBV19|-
CASTTSSRTTNEKLFF
TGTGCCAGTACCACCTCATCGAGAACAACTAATGAAAAACTGTTTTTT
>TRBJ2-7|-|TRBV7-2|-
CASSFGTSTYEQYF
TGTGCCAGCAGCTTCGGTACTAGTACCTACGAGCAGTACTTC
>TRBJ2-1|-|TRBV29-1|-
CSAAWASYNEQFF
TGCAGCGCAGCTTGGGCTTCCTACAATGAGCAGTTCTTC
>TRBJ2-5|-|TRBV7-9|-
CASKRIRGEETQYF
TGTGCCAGCAAGCGGATCCGGGGTGAAGAGACCCAGTACTTC
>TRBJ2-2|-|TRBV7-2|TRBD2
CASSLALAGGGIGELFF
TGTGCCAGCAGCTTAGCACTAGCGGGGGGTGGTATCGGGGAGCTGTTTTTT
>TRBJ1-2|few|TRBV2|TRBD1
CASRSTGDGYTF
TGTGCCAGCAGGTCAACAGGGGATGGCTACACCTTC
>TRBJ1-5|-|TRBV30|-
CAWSLGQSNQPQHF
TGTGCCTGGAGTCTCGGACAGAGCAATCAGCCCCAGCATTTT
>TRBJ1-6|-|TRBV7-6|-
CASSLEGDGVNSPLHF
TGTGCCAGCAGCTTAGAGGGGGACGGGGTCAATTCACCCCTCCACTTT
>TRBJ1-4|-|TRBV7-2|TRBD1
CASSSRDRGDEKLFF
TGTGCCAGCAGCTCAAGGGACAGGGGGGATGAAAAACTGTTTTTT
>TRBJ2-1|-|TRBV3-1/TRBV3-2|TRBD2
CASSLLAGGDNEQFF
TGTGCCAGCAGCCTCCTAGCGGGGGGGGACAATGAGCAGTTCTTC
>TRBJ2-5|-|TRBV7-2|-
CASSSMGLYQETQYF
TGTGCCAGCAGCTCGATGGGACTGTACCAAGAGACCCAGTACTTC
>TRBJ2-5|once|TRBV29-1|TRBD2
CSVVGAGGGPPETQYF
TGCAGCGTTGTCGGGGCCGGCGGGGGGCCCCCGGAGACCCAGTACTTC
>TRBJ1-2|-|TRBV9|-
CASSVGGYWGYTF
TGTGCCAGCAGCGTAGGCGGGTATTGGGGCTACACCTTC
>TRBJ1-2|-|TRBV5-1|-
CASSLTSNYGYTF
TGCGCCAGCAGCTTGACTAGCAACTATGGCTACACCTTC
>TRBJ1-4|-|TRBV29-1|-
CSVVIGGERINEKLFF
TGCAGCGTTGTGATCGGGGGAGAACGGATTAATGAAAAACTGTTTTTT
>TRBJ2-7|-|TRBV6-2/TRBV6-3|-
CASSPGQDYEQYF
TGTGCCAGCAGCCCGGGCCAGGACTACGAGCAGTACTTC
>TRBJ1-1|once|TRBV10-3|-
CAIRQNTEAFF
TGTGCCATCAGACAGAACACTGAAGCTTTCTTT
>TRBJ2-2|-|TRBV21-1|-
CAPTGELFF
TGTGCTCCTACCGGGGAGCTGTTTTTT
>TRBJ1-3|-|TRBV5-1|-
CASSLGRASGNTIYF
TGCGCCAGCAGCTTGGGCAGGGCGTCTGGAAACACCATATATTTT
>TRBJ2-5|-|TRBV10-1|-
CASSGEATGQETQYF
TGCGCCAGCAGTGGGGAGGCTACTGGCCAAGAGACCCAGTACTTC
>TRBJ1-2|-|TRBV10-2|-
CASQTGNYGYTF
TGCGCCAGCCAGACAGGAAACTATGGCTACACCTTC
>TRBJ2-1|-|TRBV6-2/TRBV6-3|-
CASSYSPYNEQFF
TGTGCCAGCAGTTACTCCCCTTACAATGAGCAGTTCTTC
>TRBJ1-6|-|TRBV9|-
CASSEGVKDSPLHF
TGTGCCAGCAGCGAGGGAGTTAAGGATTCACCCCTCCACTTT
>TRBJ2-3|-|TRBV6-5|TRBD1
CASSPGQGTDTQYF
TGTGCCAGCAGTCCGGGACAGGGCACAGATACGCAGTATTTT
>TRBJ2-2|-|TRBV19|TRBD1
CASDPQGFGDTGELFF
TGTGCCAGCGATCCACAGGGGTTCGGCGACACCGGGGAGCTGTTTTTT
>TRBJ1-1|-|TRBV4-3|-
CASSQEAGTGTEAFF
TGCGCCAGCAGCCAAGAGGCAGGGACTGGCACTGAAGCTTTCTTT
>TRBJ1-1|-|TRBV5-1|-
CASSSNGGNEAFF
TGCGCCAGCAGCTCCAATGGAGGAAATGAAGCTTTCTTT
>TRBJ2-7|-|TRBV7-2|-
CASSFLALYEQYF
TGTGCCAGCAGCTTTCTAGCGCTCTACGAGCAGTACTTC
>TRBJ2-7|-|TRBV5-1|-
CASSLDMLYEQYF
TGCGCCAGCAGCCTGGACATGCTTTACGAGCAGTACTTC
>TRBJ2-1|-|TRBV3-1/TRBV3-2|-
CASSQDFGHEQFF
TGTGCCAGCAGCCAAGATTTCGGTCACGAGCAGTTCTTC
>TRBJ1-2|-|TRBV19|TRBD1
CASRLTGGGDYGYTF
TGTGCCAGTAGGTTGACAGGGGGCGGCGACTATGGCTACACCTTC
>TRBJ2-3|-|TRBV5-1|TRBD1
CASSSLRDRGTDTQYF
TGCGCCAGCAGCTCCCTCCGGGACAGGGGCACAGATACGCAGTATTTT
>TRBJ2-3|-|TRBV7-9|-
CASSPPPTGFTDTQYF
TGTGCCAGCAGCCCGCCTCCAACAGGGTTCACAGATACGCAGTATTTT
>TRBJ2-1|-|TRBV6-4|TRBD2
CASSDSTSGGHNEQFF
TGTGCCAGCAGTGACTCAACAAGCGGGGGACACAATGAGCAGTTCTTC
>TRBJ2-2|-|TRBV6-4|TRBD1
CASSAGQGDTGELFF
TGTGCCAGCAGTGCGGGACAGGGGGACACCGGGGAGCTGTTTTTT
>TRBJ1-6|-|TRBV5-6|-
CASSLTGRYSPLHF
TGTGCCAGCAGCCTGACAGGACGATATTCACCCCTCCACTTT
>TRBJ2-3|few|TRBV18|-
CASSPSGPDTQYF
TGTGCCAGCTCACCGTCGGGTCCAGATACGCAGTATTTT
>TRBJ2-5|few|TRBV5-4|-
CASSLTGHPQETQYF
TGTGCCAGCAGCCTAACAGGGCACCCCCAAGAGACCCAGTACTTC
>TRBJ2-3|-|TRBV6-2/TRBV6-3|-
CASSYSDRDYTDTQYF
TGTGCCAGCAGTTATTCGGACAGGGACTACACAGATACGCAGTATTTT
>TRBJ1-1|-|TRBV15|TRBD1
CATSRNRGTMNTEAFF
TGTGCCACCAGCAGAAACAGGGGAACCATGAACACTGAAGCTTTCTTT
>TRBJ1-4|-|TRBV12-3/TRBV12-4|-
CASSLRGGEKLFF
TGTGCCAGCAGTTTGCGGGGAGGTGAAAAACTGTTTTTT
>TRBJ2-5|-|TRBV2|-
CASSAFTGQETQYF
TGTGCCAGCAGCGCTTTCACAGGGCAAGAGACCCAGTACTTC
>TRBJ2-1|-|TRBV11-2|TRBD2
CASSLEGSGVYNEQFF
TGTGCCAGCAGCTTAGAGGGTAGCGGGGTCTACAATGAGCAGTTCTTC
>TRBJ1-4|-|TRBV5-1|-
CASSRQANEKLFF
TGCGCCAGCAGTCGGCAGGCTAATGAAAAACTGTTTTTT
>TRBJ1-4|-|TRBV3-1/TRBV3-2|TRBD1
CASSRDRTGGSEKLFF
TGTGCCAGCAGCCGAGATCGGACAGGAGGAAGTGAAAAACTGTTTTTT
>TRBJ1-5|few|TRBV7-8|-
CASSSGGYLSNQPQHF
TGTGCCAGCAGCTCCGGCGGGTATCTGAGCAATCAGCCCCAGCATTTT
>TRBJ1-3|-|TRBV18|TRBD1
CASSLQQGSWNTIYF
TGTGCCAGCTCACTACAACAGGGGAGCTGGAACACCATATATTTT
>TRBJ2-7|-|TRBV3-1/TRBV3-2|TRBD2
CASSQEFGGVSYEQYF
TGTGCCAGCAGCCAAGAGTTCGGGGGGGTCTCCTACGAGCAGTACTTC
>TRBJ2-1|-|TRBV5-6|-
CASGLGQSYNEQFF
TGTGCCAGCGGCCTAGGACAGTCCTACAATGAGCAGTTCTTC
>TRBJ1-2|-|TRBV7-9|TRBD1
CASSLGTGDFYGYTF
TGTGCCAGCAGCTTAGGGACAGGAGATTTCTATGGCTACACCTTC
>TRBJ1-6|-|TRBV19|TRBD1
CASNSGTGGFSPLHF
TGTGCCAGTAACTCCGGGACAGGGGGCTTTTCACCCCTCCACTTT